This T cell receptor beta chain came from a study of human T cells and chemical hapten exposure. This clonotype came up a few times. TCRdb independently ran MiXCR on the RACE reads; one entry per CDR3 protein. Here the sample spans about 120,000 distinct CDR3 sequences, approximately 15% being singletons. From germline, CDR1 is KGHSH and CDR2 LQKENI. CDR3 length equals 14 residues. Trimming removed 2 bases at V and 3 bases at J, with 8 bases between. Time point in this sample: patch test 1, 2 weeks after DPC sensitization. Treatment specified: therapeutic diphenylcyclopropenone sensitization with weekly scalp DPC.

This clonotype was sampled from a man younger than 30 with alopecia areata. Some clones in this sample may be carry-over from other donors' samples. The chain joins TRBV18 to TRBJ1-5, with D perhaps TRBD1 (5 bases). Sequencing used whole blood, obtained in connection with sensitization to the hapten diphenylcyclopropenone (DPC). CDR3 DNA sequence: TGTGCCAGCTCACCAACAGGATTCAATCAGCCCCAGCATTTT. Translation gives CASSPTGFNQPQHF.